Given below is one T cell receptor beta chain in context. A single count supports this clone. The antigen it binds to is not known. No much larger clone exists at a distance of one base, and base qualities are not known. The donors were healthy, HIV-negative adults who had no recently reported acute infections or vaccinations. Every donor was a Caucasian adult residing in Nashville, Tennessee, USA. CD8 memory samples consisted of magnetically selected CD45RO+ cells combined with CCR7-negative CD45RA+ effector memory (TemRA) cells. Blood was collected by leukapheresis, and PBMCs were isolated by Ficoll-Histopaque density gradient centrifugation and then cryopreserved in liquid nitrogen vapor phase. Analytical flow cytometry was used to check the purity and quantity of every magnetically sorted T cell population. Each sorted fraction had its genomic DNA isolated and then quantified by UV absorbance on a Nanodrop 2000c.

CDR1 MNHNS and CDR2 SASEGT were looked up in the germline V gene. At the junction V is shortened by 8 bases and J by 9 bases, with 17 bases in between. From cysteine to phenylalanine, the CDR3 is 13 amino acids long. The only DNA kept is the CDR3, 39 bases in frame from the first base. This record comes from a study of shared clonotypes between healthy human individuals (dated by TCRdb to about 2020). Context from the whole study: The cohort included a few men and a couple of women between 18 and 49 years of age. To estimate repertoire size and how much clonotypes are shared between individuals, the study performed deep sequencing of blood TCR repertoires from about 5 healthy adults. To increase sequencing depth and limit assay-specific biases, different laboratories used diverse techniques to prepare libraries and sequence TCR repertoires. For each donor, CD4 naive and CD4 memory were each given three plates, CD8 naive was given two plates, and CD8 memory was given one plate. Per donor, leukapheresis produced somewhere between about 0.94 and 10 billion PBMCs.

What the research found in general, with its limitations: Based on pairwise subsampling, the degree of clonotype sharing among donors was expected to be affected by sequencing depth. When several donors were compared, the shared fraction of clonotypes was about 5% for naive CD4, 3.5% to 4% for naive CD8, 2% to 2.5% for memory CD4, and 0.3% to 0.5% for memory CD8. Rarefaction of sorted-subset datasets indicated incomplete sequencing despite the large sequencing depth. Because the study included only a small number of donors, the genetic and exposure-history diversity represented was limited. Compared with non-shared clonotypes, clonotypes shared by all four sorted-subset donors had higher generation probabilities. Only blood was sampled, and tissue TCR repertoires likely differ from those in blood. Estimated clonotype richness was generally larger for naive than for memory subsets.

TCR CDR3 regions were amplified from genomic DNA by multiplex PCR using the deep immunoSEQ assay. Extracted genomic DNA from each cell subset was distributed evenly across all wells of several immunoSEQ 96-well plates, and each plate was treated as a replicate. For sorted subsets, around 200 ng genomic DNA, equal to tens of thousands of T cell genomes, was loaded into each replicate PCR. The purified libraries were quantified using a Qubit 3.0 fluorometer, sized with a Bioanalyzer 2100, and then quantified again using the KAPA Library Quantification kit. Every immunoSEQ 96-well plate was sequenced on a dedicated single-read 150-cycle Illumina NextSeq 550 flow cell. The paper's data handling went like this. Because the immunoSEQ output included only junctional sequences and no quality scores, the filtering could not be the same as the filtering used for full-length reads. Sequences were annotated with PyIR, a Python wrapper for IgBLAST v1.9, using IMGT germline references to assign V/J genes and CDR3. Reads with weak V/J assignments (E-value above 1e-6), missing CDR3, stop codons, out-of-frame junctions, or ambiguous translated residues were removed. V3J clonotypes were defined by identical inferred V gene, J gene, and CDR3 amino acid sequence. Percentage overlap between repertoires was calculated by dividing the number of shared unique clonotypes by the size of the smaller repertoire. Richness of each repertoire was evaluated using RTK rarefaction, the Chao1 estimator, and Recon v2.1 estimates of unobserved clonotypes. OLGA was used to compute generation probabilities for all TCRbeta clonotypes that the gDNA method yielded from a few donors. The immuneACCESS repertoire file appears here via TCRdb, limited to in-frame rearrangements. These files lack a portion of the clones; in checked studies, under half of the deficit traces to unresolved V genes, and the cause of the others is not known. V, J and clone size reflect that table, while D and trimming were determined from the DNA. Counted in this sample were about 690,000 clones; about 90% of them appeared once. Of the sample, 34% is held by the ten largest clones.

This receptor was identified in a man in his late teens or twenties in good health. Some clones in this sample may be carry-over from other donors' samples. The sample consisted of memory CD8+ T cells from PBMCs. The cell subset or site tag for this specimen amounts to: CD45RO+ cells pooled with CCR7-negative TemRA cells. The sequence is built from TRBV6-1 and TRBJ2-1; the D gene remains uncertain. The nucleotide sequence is TGTGCCAGCCTTTTGCTGTCTGGTGGTGAGCAGTTCTTC. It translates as CASLLLSGGEQFF.